The sequence of this T cell receptor beta chain was determined in a study of human T cells and chemical hapten exposure (dated by TCRdb to about 2021). About the full investigation: For sensitization, 2% DPC in acetone was applied to a 2 cm by 2 cm area of upper inner arm skin. Weekly therapeutic DPC doses were additionally applied to the scalp of patients throughout the approximately 23-week study period. Patch tests used Finn chambers with 0.01% DPC on the upper back, scored after 6 days by International Contact Dermatitis Research Group standards. The patient cohort, mostly female, included alopecia areata with under or over 50% scalp involvement, alopecia totalis and alopecia universalis. The libraries were sequenced as a pool, and the TCR yield per sample differed mostly because of small variations in library volumes within the pool. The study tracked peripheral blood TCR repertoire changes in vivo during primary and secondary sensitization to the hapten diphenylcyclopropenone (DPC) in alopecia patients. Blood samples were taken from patients before sensitization (week 0) and at 2, 6 and about 24 weeks after DPC sensitization. Under 30 alopecia patients gave blood for TCR sequencing at one to four time points (pre-sensitization, 2, 6 and 24 weeks). What the study reported, not specific to this receptor: After repeated subsampling, the strength of the expansion versus patch-test correlation and the threshold at which it became significant changed. Patch test score was positively correlated with the number of PT1 expanded TCRs, with significance at thresholds 8, 16 and 32 but not at 4. Significantly more large CDR3 similarity clusters were formed by expanded TCRs than by pre-sensitization or healthy control sets, consistent with antigen-driven responses. All patients had alopecia, a presumed autoimmune disease, so their immune response might differ from that of healthy individuals. DPC sensitization did not change the number of TCRs with a frequency above 1 in 1000, and there was no evidence of changes in global repertoire structure.

Libraries were made using RACE. The sample was run on a NextSeq 500. During library preparation, unique molecular identifiers were attached to individual cDNA molecules so that TCRs could be counted in a quantitative, reproducible way. For every blood RNA sample, sequencing covered both the TCR alpha and TCR beta chains. From the authors' description of their analysis: A median of about 87,000 TCRs per sample was observed, with a range of about 23,224 to 700,000. The Decombinator software suite was used to annotate the V, J and CDR3 of the TCR reads. Every sample was subsampled to the same number of TCRs (28,000) for the PS versus PT1 abundance plots. TCRs were defined as expanded if absent before sensitization and observed at least eight times at the 2-week time point. TCRdb's own reprocessing of the public reads used fastp at Q25 and MiXCR and kept productive beta chains. Rows merge per CDR3 protein into single entries with the most common DNA and genes. The V and J calls here are based on TCRdb, not the publication. The sample table shows about 360,000 distinct CDR3 sequences, and around 7% are seen once. In total, the top ten clones hold 8.4% of the sample.

Turning to this clonotype: Its antigen remains undetermined. No qualities accompany the bases; no much larger clone lies one base away.

Per the publication, the time point label means: patch test 1, 2 weeks after DPC sensitization. Per the publication, the treatment or condition label means: therapeutic diphenylcyclopropenone sensitization with weekly scalp DPC. Blood at each patch-test visit was drawn before the patch test was applied. To be eligible, patients had to be aged 18 to 70, diagnosed with alopecia and judged suitable for DPC therapy, while pregnant patients were excluded. Total RNA was isolated from unfractionated whole blood collected in Tempus Blood RNA tubes. Including the terminal cysteine and phenylalanine, the CDR3 comprises 16 residues. Just CDR3 DNA is preserved here, 48 bases in frame from base 1. Trimmed from V: 4 bases; trimmed from J: 3 bases; junction bases lacking a gene match: 11. From a lookup of the germline V gene, CDR1 and CDR2 are MNHEY and SVGAGI.

Specimen: whole blood, collected in connection with sensitization to the hapten diphenylcyclopropenone (DPC). The chain links TRBV6-5 with TRBJ1-1; TRBD1 matches 7 bases in the middle. The source of this sequence is a woman between 18 and 30 years old with alopecia areata. Some clones in this sample may be carry-over from other donors' samples. The CDR3 in this case is CASSLQGTPIYTEAFF. The DNA sequence is as follows: TGTGCCAGCAGTTTACAGGGGACCCCTATTTACACTGAAGCTTTCTTT.